Following are 6 T cell receptor beta chains from one sample sequenced in a study of OX40 agonist ivuxolimab in advanced cancers. Libraries were made using the immunoSEQ multiplex PCR assay. TCRdb's version of the immuneACCESS table is confined to in-frame rearrangements and falls short of the full clone set. An unresolved V gene accounts for under half of the shortfall where checked; the remainder is of unknown origin. The sample records about 50,000 clones, about nine tenths of which are singletons. The top ten clones comprise 13% to 15% of the sample. The source was CD4+ or CD8+ T cells sorted from blood, collected in a trial of the OX40 agonist ivuxolimab. The receptor set was obtained from an adult with an advanced solid tumor such as melanoma, head and neck, liver or kidney cancer.

V is TRBV2 and J is TRBJ1-3, with D perhaps TRBD1 (6 bases). Germline lookup yields CDR1 SNHLY and CDR2 FYNNEI. The CDR3 consists of 14 residues. Trimming took 4 bases from V and 4 from J, leaving 11 bases between them. As DNA, the CDR3 is TGTGCCAGCAGTGCACCAGGGGCCGGAAACACCATATATTTT. As protein: CASSAPGAGNTIYF. Based on the CDR3 plus reference TRBV2 and TRBJ1-3, the full variable domain is EPEVTQTPSHQVTQMGQEVILRCVPISNHLYFYWYRQILGQKVEFLVSFYNNEISEKSEIFDDQFSVERPDGSNFTLKIRSTKLEDSAMYFCASSAPGAGNTIYFGEGSWLTVV.

This sequence joins TRBV15 and TRBJ2-6; D may be TRBD1 or TRBD2 (6 bases each). V shed 4 bases and J shed 4 bases, with 17 bases lying between them. The CDR3 is made up of 17 amino acids. Germline values: CDR1 LNHNV, CDR2 YYDKDF (reference sequence). This chain's CDR3 is CATSKGRGGGGANVLTF. CDR3 sequence (DNA): TGTGCCACCAGCAAAGGCAGGGGAGGAGGAGGGGCCAACGTCCTGACTTTC.

V is TRBV27 and J is TRBJ2-6; unclear D gene. The CDR3 runs 13 residues. Looked up from germline, CDR1 is MNHEY and CDR2 is SMNVEV (reference sequence). Trimming took 0 bases from V and 3 from J, leaving 0 bases between them. CDR3 sequence (DNA): TGTGCCAGCAGTTTATCTGGGGCCAACGTCCTGACTTTC. Residues: CASSLSGANVLTF.

The rearrangement uses TRBV13 and TRBJ2-5; D uncertain. The CDR3 is 15 amino acids. The germline CDR1 and CDR2 sequences are PRHDT and FYEKMQ (reference sequence). V lost 5 bases and J lost 4, with 17 bases in between. For the CDR3, the DNA is TGTGCCAGCAGCCGTCGACAATTTGGCGGAGAGACCCAGTACTTC. It specifies CASSRRQFGGETQYF.

The V and J genes are TRBV5-6 and TRBJ1-2; 7 nucleotides align to TRBD1. The germline CDR1 and CDR2 sequences are SGHDT and YYEEEE. The CDR3 extends over 17 amino acids. Unmatched junction bases numbered 11, after V lost 3 bases and J lost 0 bases. The CDR3 DNA is TGTGCCAGCAGCTCCGGGACAGATATCTTAACTAACTATGGCTACACCTTC. It encodes CASSSGTDILTNYGYTF. Based on the CDR3 plus reference TRBV5-6 and TRBJ1-2, the full variable domain is DAGVTQSPTHLIKTRGQQVTLRCSPKSGHDTVSWYQQALGQGPQFIFQYYEEEERQRGNFPDRFSGHQFPNYSSELNVNALLLGDSALYLCASSSGTDILTNYGYTFGSGTRLTVV.

The chain joins TRBV27 to TRBJ2-5; 7 bases are shared with TRBD2. The CDR3 is 14 residues long. Germline V gene sequence: CDR1 MNHEY, CDR2 SMNVEV (reference sequence). V dropped 0 bases and J dropped 5; count of bases not matched to a gene: 3. CDR3 nucleotides: TGTGCCAGCAGTTTATCGGGGGGAGGGGAGACCCAGTACTTC. Residues: CASSLSGGGETQYF.